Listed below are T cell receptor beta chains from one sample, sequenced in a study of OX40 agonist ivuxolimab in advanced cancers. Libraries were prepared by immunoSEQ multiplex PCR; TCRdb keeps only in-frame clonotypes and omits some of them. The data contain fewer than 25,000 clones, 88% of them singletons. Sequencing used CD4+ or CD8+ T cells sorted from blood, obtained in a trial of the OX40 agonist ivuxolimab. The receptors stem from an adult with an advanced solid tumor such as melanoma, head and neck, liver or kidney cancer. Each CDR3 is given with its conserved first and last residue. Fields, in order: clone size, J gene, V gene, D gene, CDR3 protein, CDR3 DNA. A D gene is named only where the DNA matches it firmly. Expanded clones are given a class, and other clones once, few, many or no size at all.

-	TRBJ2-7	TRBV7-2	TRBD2	CASSLAAAGGPYEQYF	TGTGCCAGCAGCTTAGCGGCAGCGGGAGGGCCATACGAGCAGTACTTC
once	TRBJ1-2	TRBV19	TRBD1	CASSTRTGGYGYTF	TGTGCCAGTAGTACGCGGACAGGGGGGTATGGCTACACCTTC
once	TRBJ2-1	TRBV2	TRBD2	CASRLAGVNEQFF	TGTGCCAGCAGACTAGCGGGAGTAAATGAGCAGTTCTTC
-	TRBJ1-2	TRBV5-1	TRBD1	CASSGQGSYGYTF	TGCGCCAGCTCCGGACAGGGCAGCTATGGCTACACCTTC
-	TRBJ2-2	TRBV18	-	CASSPLGRGDTGELFF	TGTGCCAGCTCACCACTCGGCAGGGGAGACACCGGGGAGCTGTTTTTT
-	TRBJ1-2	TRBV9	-	CASSVQAQGLDGYTF	TGTGCCAGCAGCGTACAGGCACAGGGTTTGGATGGCTACACCTTC
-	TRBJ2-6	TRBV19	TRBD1	CASRAGTGDPGANVLTF	TGTGCCAGTAGGGCCGGGACAGGGGATCCCGGGGCCAACGTCCTGACTTTC
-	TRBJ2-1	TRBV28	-	CASTSGAGAYNEQFF	TGTGCCAGCACCTCGGGAGCTGGCGCCTACAATGAGCAGTTCTTC
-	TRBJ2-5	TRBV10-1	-	CASSETSAIGAQYF	TGCGCCAGCAGTGAAACTTCGGCCATCGGGGCCCAGTACTTC
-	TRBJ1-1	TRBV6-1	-	CASTDNMNTEAFF	TGTGCCAGCACAGATAACATGAACACTGAAGCTTTCTTT
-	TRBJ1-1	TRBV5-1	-	CASSLEPGTNTEAFF	TGCGCCAGCAGCTTAGAACCGGGAACGAACACTGAAGCTTTCTTT
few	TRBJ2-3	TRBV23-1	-	CASSQSLDFTDTQYF	TGCGCCAGCAGTCAATCGCTCGATTTCACAGATACGCAGTATTTT
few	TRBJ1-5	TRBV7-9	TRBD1	CASSLSDRGSQPQHF	TGTGCCAGCAGTCTATCCGACAGGGGGTCTCAGCCCCAGCATTTT
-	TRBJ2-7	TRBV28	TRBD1	CASRSTGVGSYEQYF	TGTGCCAGCAGGTCTACAGGGGTCGGCTCCTACGAGCAGTACTTC
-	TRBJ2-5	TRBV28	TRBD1	CASSLLGGVRETQYF	TGTGCCAGCAGTTTATTAGGGGGCGTTCGGGAGACCCAGTACTTC
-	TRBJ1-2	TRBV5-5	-	CASDRDTRLRYTF	TGTGCCAGCGACCGGGACACAAGGTTGCGCTACACCTTC
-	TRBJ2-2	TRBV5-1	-	CATKRIANTDGGELFF	TGCGCCACCAAGAGGATCGCGAACACCGACGGGGGGGAGCTGTTTTTT
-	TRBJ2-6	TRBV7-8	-	CASSFHTGKGGANVLTF	TGTGCCAGCAGCTTCCACACAGGGAAGGGTGGGGCCAACGTCCTGACTTTC
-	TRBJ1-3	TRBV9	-	CASSVALTETGNTIYF	TGTGCCAGCAGCGTAGCCTTGACAGAGACTGGAAACACCATATATTTT
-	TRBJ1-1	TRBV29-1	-	CSVDGSGAFF	TGCAGCGTTGATGGGAGCGGGGCTTTCTTT
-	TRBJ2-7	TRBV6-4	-	CASTGSVSSYEQYF	TGTGCCAGCACCGGATCGGTCAGCTCCTACGAGCAGTACTTC
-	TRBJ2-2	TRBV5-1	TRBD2	CASSLVGLPAGGELFF	TGCGCCAGCAGCTTGGTGGGACTACCGGCGGGCGGGGAGCTGTTTTTT
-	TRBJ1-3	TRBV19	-	CASSIPRQSRGNTIYF	TGTGCCAGTAGTATCCCTCGACAGAGTCGTGGAAACACCATATATTTT
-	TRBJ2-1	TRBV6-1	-	CASSSAARGNEQFF	TGTGCCAGCAGTAGCGCAGCCCGGGGTAATGAGCAGTTCTTC
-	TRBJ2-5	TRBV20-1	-	CSARAGETQYF	TGCAGTGCTAGAGCGGGAGAGACCCAGTACTTC
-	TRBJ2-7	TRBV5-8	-	CASSLAVGRGGSYEQYF	TGTGCCAGCAGCTTGGCCGTCGGCAGGGGGGGCTCCTACGAGCAGTACTTC
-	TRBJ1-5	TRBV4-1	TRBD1	CASSRGTDLGRPQHF	TGCGCCAGCAGCCGAGGGACAGACCTGGGGAGGCCCCAGCATTTT
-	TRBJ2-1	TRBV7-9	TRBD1	CASSPSIVAGGTYNEQFF	TGTGCCAGCAGCCCTTCGATCGTGGCAGGGGGAACCTACAATGAGCAGTTCTTC
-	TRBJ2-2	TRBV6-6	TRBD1	CASIPPGQTNTGELFF	TGTGCCAGCATTCCACCGGGACAGACGAACACCGGGGAGCTGTTTTTT
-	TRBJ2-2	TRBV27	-	CASTPFYRGELFF	TGTGCCAGCACCCCGTTTTACAGGGGGGAGCTGTTTTTT
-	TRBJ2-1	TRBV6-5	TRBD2	CASSLAGGRYNEQFF	TGTGCCAGCAGTTTAGCGGGAGGGCGCTACAATGAGCAGTTCTTC
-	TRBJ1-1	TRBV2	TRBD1	CASRADRANTEAFF	TGTGCCAGCAGGGCCGACAGGGCGAACACTGAAGCTTTCTTT
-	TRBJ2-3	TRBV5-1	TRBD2	CASSLPLGGRVSTDTQYF	TGCGCCAGCAGCTTGCCCCTGGGAGGGCGAGTTAGCACAGATACGCAGTATTTT
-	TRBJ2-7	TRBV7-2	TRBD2	CASSLGGGTYEQYF	TGTGCCAGCAGCTTAGGGGGGGGAACCTACGAGCAGTACTTC
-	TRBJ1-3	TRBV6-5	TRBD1	CASSYGGGTGRNTIYF	TGTGCCAGCAGTTACGGGGGGGGGACAGGTCGAAACACCATATATTTT
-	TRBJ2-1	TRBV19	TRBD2	CASSIRAGGSYNEQFF	TGTGCCAGTAGTATAAGAGCGGGAGGTTCCTACAATGAGCAGTTCTTC
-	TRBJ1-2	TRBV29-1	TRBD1	CSVEGTGVRYGYTF	TGCAGCGTTGAGGGGACAGGGGTCCGCTATGGCTACACCTTC
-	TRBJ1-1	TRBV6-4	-	CASTPSPGNTEAFF	TGTGCCAGCACTCCCTCCCCAGGGAACACTGAAGCTTTCTTT
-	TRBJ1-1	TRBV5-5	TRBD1	CASSSLNRDRDIANTEAFF	TGTGCCAGCAGCTCGCTAAACCGGGACAGGGACATCGCAAACACTGAAGCTTTCTTT
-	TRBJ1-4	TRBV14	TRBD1	CASSRETGSGKKLFF	TGTGCCAGCAGCCGAGAGACAGGGTCAGGGAAAAAACTGTTTTTT
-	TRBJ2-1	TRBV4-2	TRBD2	CASSPQTSGRAAEQFF	TGTGCCAGCAGCCCACAGACTAGCGGGAGGGCCGCTGAGCAGTTCTTC
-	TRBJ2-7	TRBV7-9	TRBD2	CASSSLGTSVEQYF	TGTGCCAGCAGCTCGTTGGGGACTAGCGTCGAGCAGTACTTC
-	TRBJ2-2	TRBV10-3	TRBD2	CAITKGGTSGSRELFF	TGTGCCATCACTAAAGGAGGGACTAGCGGGAGTAGGGAGCTGTTTTTT
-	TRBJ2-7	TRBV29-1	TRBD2	CSTREKLYEQYF	TGCAGCACGCGGGAGAAGCTCTACGAGCAGTACTTC
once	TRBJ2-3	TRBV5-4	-	CASSLTGGSTDTQYF	TGTGCCAGCAGCTTAACTGGCGGGAGCACAGATACGCAGTATTTT
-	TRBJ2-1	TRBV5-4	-	CASSPGFSINEQFF	TGTGCCAGCAGCCCGGGATTTAGCATCAATGAGCAGTTCTTC
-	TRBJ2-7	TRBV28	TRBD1	CASTAGTGGRNEQYF	TGTGCCAGCACCGCCGGGACAGGGGGGCGAAACGAGCAGTACTTC
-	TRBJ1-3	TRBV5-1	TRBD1	CASSPTGTASGNTIYF	TGCGCCAGCAGCCCGACCGGGACAGCCTCTGGAAACACCATATATTTT
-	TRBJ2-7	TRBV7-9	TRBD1	CASSSYRGRMNEQYF	TGTGCCAGCAGCTCCTACAGGGGAAGGATGAACGAGCAGTACTTC
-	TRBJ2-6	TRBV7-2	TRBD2	CASSPLIVAGESGANVLTF	TGTGCCAGCAGCCCACTTATCGTAGCGGGAGAATCTGGGGCCAACGTCCTGACTTTC
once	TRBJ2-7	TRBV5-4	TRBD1	CASSRDRGGEQYF	TGTGCCAGCAGCCGGGACAGGGGTGGCGAGCAGTACTTC
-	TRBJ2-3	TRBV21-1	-	CASSLRDRGTDTQYF	TGTGCCAGCAGCCTTCGGGACAGGGGCACAGATACGCAGTATTTT
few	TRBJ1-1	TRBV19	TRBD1	CASSIAGQVNTEAFF	TGTGCCAGTAGTATTGCCGGACAGGTGAACACTGAAGCTTTCTTT
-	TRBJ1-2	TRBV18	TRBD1	CASSPRTGESYGYTF	TGTGCCAGCTCACCTCGGACAGGGGAAAGCTATGGCTACACCTTC
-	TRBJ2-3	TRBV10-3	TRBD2	CAISLLADTDTQYF	TGTGCCATCAGCTTACTAGCGGACACAGATACGCAGTATTTT
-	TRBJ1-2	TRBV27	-	CASSFRGNYGYTF	TGTGCCAGCAGTTTTCGGGGGAACTATGGCTACACCTTC